The 32 T cell receptor beta chains reported below all come from one sample, sequenced in a study of molecular identifiers for immune sequencing clone quantification. TCRdb re-derived calls from the PCR reads in MiXCR, one entry per CDR3 protein. The sample has some 9,800 distinct CDR3 sequences, roughly 19% seen once. Source material: naive CD8+ T cells from blood, with Jurkat cell RNA spiked in. The sample's subset: FACS-sorted CD8+CD4-CCR7+CD45RA+ naive T cells. Receptor source: a human donor in good health. Some libraries in this study had Jurkat cell RNA spiked in.

In its sample, this clonotype was seen many times. The chain joins TRBV13 to TRBJ2-2, with 10 bases identical to TRBD2. V shed 1 base and J 7 bases; nucleotides not matched to a gene: 9. The CDR3 is 17 amino acids. In germline, CDR1 is PRHDT, CDR2 FYEKMQ (reference sequence). Here the CDR3 DNA reads TGTGCCAGCAGCTTAGTCGGACTAGCGGAACACGTCGGGGAGCTGTTTTTT. It encodes CASSLVGLAEHVGELFF.

This clonotype is medium-sized by share. The junction shows a germline mismatch at one end, possibly a read error. This chain links TRBV28 with TRBJ2-7; TRBD1 or TRBD2 may be the D gene (5 bases each). CDR3 length: 15 amino acids. In germline, CDR1 is MDHEN, CDR2 SYDVKM. CDR3 bases: TGTGCCAGCAGTCCGATCCGGGACGACTCCTATGAGCAGTACTTC. Its translation is CASSPIRDDSYEQYF. Full variable domain (outside the CDR3, taken from reference TRBV28 and TRBJ2-7): DVKVTQSSRYLVKRTGEKVFLECVQDMDHENMFWYRQDPGLGLRLIYFSYDVKMKEKGDIPEGYSVSREKKERFSLILESASTNQTSMYLCASSPIRDDSYEQYFGPGTRLTVT.

By sample share, this clonotype is medium-sized. V and J are TRBV27 and TRBJ1-5; TRBD1 agrees at 8 bases. The V and J ends lost 6 bases and 6 bases, in that order; junction bases with no gene match: 1. CDR1 is MNHEY and CDR2 is SMNVEV in the germline V gene (reference sequence). The CDR3 sequence is 12 residues long. This chain's CDR3 is CASRTGGQPQHF. Here the CDR3 DNA reads TGTGCCAGCAGAACAGGGGGTCAGCCCCAGCATTTT.

This clonotype was detected ten times or more. The chain has TRBV5-1 and TRBJ2-7; the match to TRBD2 covers 10 bases. After removal of 0 bases from V and 2 bases from J, the junction contained 5 bases not matched to a gene. Germline CDR1 is SGHRS and CDR2 is YFSETQ. This CDR3 has 16 residues. The CDR3 is CASSLGRGLATYEQYF. The CDR3 nucleotides read TGCGCCAGCAGCTTGGGAAGGGGACTAGCGACCTACGAGCAGTACTTC.

In its sample, this clonotype ranks as medium-sized. The chain has TRBV20-1 and TRBJ2-7, with D unclear. From germline, CDR1 is DFQATT and CDR2 SNEGSKA (reference sequence). V lost 2 bases and J lost 0, with 8 bases in between. The CDR3 covers 13 residues. CDR3 bases: TGCAGTGCTAGAAATAGCCTCTCCTACGAGCAGTACTTC. Encoded protein: CSARNSLSYEQYF.

The chain couples TRBV27 to TRBJ1-5; D not certain. This CDR3 is built from 13 residues. CDR1 is MNHEY, CDR2 SMNVEV, per germline (reference sequence). V lost 4 bases and J lost 1, with 5 bases in between. The CDR3 DNA reads as TGTGCCAGCAGTTATGGAAGCAATCAGCCCCAGCATTTT. Its translation: CASSYGSNQPQHF.

This chain joins TRBV20-1 and TRBJ2-1; the D gene is possibly TRBD1 (5 bases). Germline V lookup: CDR1 DFQATT, CDR2 SNEGSKA (reference sequence). This CDR3 comprises 15 residues. Trimming shortened V by 1 base and J by 0 bases, and 10 bases separated the two germline ends. CDR3 bases: TGCAGTGCTAGAGCAGGGCAGTCCTCCTACAATGAGCAGTTCTTC. As protein: CSARAGQSSYNEQFF.

Concerning this clonotype: The conserved phenylalanine or tryptophan is not found at the CDR3 terminus, so this likely reflects a read error. V gene TRBV7-8 combines with J gene TRBJ2-7, with a weak D call TRBD2 (7 bases). This CDR3 has 15 residues. V shed 5 bases and J shed 4 bases, with 18 bases lying between them. The germline gives CDR1 SGHVS, CDR2 FQNEAQ. CDR3 DNA: TGTGCCAGCAGCCCAGGGGCGGGAGTCTTATACGAGCAGTACTCC. Its protein product is CASSPGAGVLYEQYS.

The sample holds many counts of this clonotype. CDR3 residues: CASSDRASGSETQYF. Written as DNA, the CDR3 is TGTGCCAGCAGTGACCGGGCTAGCGGGAGCGAGACCCAGTACTTC. The rearrangement uses TRBV2 and TRBJ2-5, with 10 nucleotides matching TRBD2. Per germline, CDR1 SNHLY and CDR2 FYNNEI. The junction had 6 bases not matched to a gene; V was cut back by 3 bases and J by 5 bases. The CDR3 totals 15 residues.

Notes on this clonotype: A much bigger clone sits one base away, suggesting this may be a read error. The chain is built from TRBV6-2 or TRBV6-3 and TRBJ1-1, with D maybe TRBD1 (6 bases). The CDR3 sequence is 14 residues long. Trimming removed 6 bases from V and 6 bases from J, with 17 bases in between. Germline CDR1 is MNHEY and CDR2 is SVGEGT. This CDR3 reads CASSQRQDRSEAFF. In DNA form, the CDR3 reads TGTGCCAGCAGCCAAAGACAGGATCGGTCTGAAGCTTTCTTT.

With regard to this clonotype: A much more abundant neighbour one base away suggests this may be a read error. The rearrangement links TRBV6-2 or TRBV6-3 to TRBJ2-7; 7 nucleotides line up with TRBD1. CDR1 is MNHEY and CDR2 is SVGEGT in the germline V gene. The CDR3 runs 15 residues. Trimming removed 0 bases from V and 5 bases from J; junction bases left unmatched: 7. The CDR3 DNA follows: TGTGCCAGCAGTTACTCCGGGACAGAGTACCACGAGCAGTACTTC. Protein sequence: CASSYSGTEYHEQYF.

Sample share makes this clonotype medium-sized. The chain carries TRBV7-9 and TRBJ2-3; perhaps TRBD1 as D (6 bases). Germline loops: CDR1 SEHNR, CDR2 FQNEAQ (reference sequence). The CDR3 is made up of 16 amino acids. Trimming took 5 bases from V and 0 from J, leaving 15 bases between them. CDR3 amino acids: CASSLIGGPSTDTQYF. The CDR3 DNA is TGTGCCAGCAGCCTCATAGGGGGACCTAGCACAGATACGCAGTATTTT.

Notes on this clonotype: A much larger clone lies one base from this, so it may be a read error. V usage is TRBV12-3 or TRBV12-4 and J usage is TRBJ2-7; the match to TRBD2 covers 7 bases. The CDR3 spans 16 residues. CDR3 sequence (DNA): TGTGTCAGCAGTTCCACTATGGGGGGGGGATCCTACGAGCAGTACTTC. This translates into CVSSSTMGGGSYEQYF.

Sample share makes this clonotype medium-sized (0.01 to 0.1%). This rearrangement joins TRBV27 to TRBJ2-7; D gene uncertain. CDR3 length: 13 residues. V was trimmed by 5 bases and J by 1 base, leaving 9 bases between them. Germline CDR1 MNHEY, CDR2 SMNVEV (reference sequence). CDR3 sequence (DNA): TGTGCCAGCAGTGCCACCCCGTCCTACGAGCAGTACTTC. Protein sequence: CASSATPSYEQYF.

The V gene is TRBV12-3 or TRBV12-4, the J gene TRBJ1-2; no clear D gene. This CDR3 spans 12 amino acids. Trimming stripped 6 bases from V and 4 bases from J, with 9 bases between. The CDR3 bases are TGTGCCAGCAGCCCCGGGATCTATGGCTACACCTTC. Its protein product is CASSPGIYGYTF.

In its sample, this clonotype is medium-sized. This rearrangement joins TRBV30 to TRBJ2-7, with a tentative D call TRBD2 (6 bases). Germline values: CDR1 GTSNPN, CDR2 SVGIG (reference sequence). V gave up 0 bases and J gave up 4 bases, with 13 bases separating them. The CDR3 length is 14 residues. The CDR3 sequence is CAWSVPGERYEQYF. The CDR3 nucleotides are TGTGCCTGGAGTGTACCGGGGGAAAGATACGAGCAGTACTTC.

By proportion, this clonotype is medium-sized. The chain couples TRBV5-1 to TRBJ2-1; D is perhaps TRBD1 or TRBD2 (5 bases each). CDR3 length: 14 residues. The germline CDR1 and CDR2 sequences are SGHRS and YFSETQ. The V end was cut by 4 bases, the J end by 6 bases, with 14 bases between. The CDR3 sequence: CASSHGASGNEQFF. CDR3 DNA sequence: TGCGCCAGCAGCCACGGGGCGTCCGGCAATGAGCAGTTCTTC.

This clonotype was counted ten times or more. This chain connects TRBV12-3 or TRBV12-4 to TRBJ1-6; no clear D gene. This CDR3 comprises 14 residues. V dropped 3 bases and J dropped 10 bases, with 13 bases sitting between them. This CDR3 is CASSFFGMESPLHF. The CDR3, as DNA: TGTGCCAGCAGTTTTTTCGGCATGGAGTCACCCCTCCACTTT.

In this sample, this clonotype is medium-sized. The V call is TRBV7-9, the J call TRBJ1-1; maybe TRBD1 (5 bases). The CDR3 extends over 13 amino acids. Trimming took off 3 bases at V and 4 bases at J, with 9 bases between the two ends. Germline-derived CDR1 and CDR2 are SEHNR and FQNEAQ (reference sequence). CDR3 region: CASSFDSSTEAFF. DNA for the CDR3: TGTGCCAGCAGCTTTGACAGTTCCACTGAAGCTTTCTTT.

This clonotype appeared a few times. A much larger clone differs by one base, so this may be a read error. The V and J genes are TRBV12-3 or TRBV12-4 and TRBJ2-3; possibly TRBD2 for D (5 bases). The CDR3 has 15 residues. This CDR3 is CAGSLRLAVADTQYF. In DNA form, the CDR3 reads TGTGCCGGCAGTTTAAGGCTAGCAGTAGCAGATACGCAGTATTTT.

The chain carries TRBV7-8 and TRBJ2-6, with 7 positions matching TRBD1. The germline V gene has CDR1 SGHVS and CDR2 FQNEAQ. V was clipped by 5 bases and J by 2 bases; unmatched bases: 9. The CDR3 is 17 residues long. The CDR3 sequence is CASSPGTEGPGANVLTF. The CDR3 DNA is TGTGCCAGCAGCCCCGGGACAGAAGGGCCTGGGGCCAACGTCCTGACTTTC.

This clonotype was recorded many times. The rearrangement joins TRBV7-9 to TRBJ1-5; no clear D gene. V was clipped by 5 bases and J by 7 bases, with 9 bases between them. Germline loops: CDR1 SEHNR, CDR2 FQNEAQ (reference sequence). CDR3 length equals 12 residues. CDR3 protein: CASSPDMQPQHF. The DNA of the CDR3 is TGTGCCAGCAGCCCAGATATGCAGCCCCAGCATTTT.

In this sample, this clonotype turned up once. This chain uses TRBV2 with TRBJ2-7; the match to TRBD2 covers 8 bases. The CDR3 length is 9 residues. Germline CDR1 reads SNHLY; CDR2 reads FYNNEI. The CDR3 bases are TGTGCGAGCGGGGGCGAGCAGTACTTC. Protein: CASGGEQYF.

In regard to this clonotype: Just one base apart from a much larger clone, this may be a read error. The CDR3 DNA reads TGTGCCAGCAGCCACGGAGGGACTAGCGAAACCACCGGGGAGCTGTTTTTT. It encodes CASSHGGTSETTGELFF. J is TRBJ2-2 and V is TRBV4-2, with 10 nucleotides matching TRBD2. V was clipped by 3 bases and J by 4 bases; unmatched bases: 8. The CDR3 loop spans 17 amino acids. Germline CDR1 reads LGHNA; CDR2 reads YNFKEQ.

This clonotype rates as medium-sized. The chain has TRBV18 and TRBJ1-1; the D gene is possibly TRBD1 (6 bases). Trimming took off 2 bases at V and 5 bases at J, with 15 bases between the two ends. The CDR3 is 15 amino acids. Germline CDR1 reads KGHSH; CDR2 reads LQKENI. CDR3 DNA: TGTGCCAGCTCACCAATTTCAGGGGATGATACTGAAGCTTTCTTT. It specifies CASSPISGDDTEAFF.

This clonotype is judged medium-sized. The rearrangement uses TRBV6-2 or TRBV6-3 and TRBJ2-1; D unclear. Trimming took 0 bases from V and 6 from J, leaving 9 bases between them. CDR1 MNHEY and CDR2 SVGEGT come from the germline V gene. The CDR3 has 14 residues. The CDR3 DNA reads as TGTGCCAGCAGTTACTCCCGGGTCTTCAATGAGCAGTTCTTC. It translates to CASSYSRVFNEQFF.

This clonotype has at least ten counts. The J gene is TRBJ2-3, the V gene TRBV7-3; D gene ambiguous. CDR1 SGHTA and CDR2 FQGTGA come from the germline V gene. CDR3 length: 13 amino acids. V lost 3 bases and J 4 bases, leaving 8 bases between the germline ends. This chain's CDR3 is CASSFKGSDTQYF. The CDR3 DNA reads as TGTGCCAGCAGCTTCAAGGGTTCAGATACGCAGTATTTT.

Remarks on this clonotype: One end of the junction fails to match germline, which may point to a read error. The chain recombines TRBV27 with TRBJ2-7; TRBD2 agrees at 8 bases. Germline V gene sequence: CDR1 MNHEY, CDR2 SMNVEV (reference sequence). The CDR3 consists of 14 residues. Here the CDR3 reads CASSYSGGTYGQYF. DNA of the CDR3: TGTGCCAGCAGTTACAGCGGGGGAACCTACGGGCAGTACTTC.

Note on this clonotype: This sequence may be a read error, since a much larger clone differs from it by one base. The chain is built from TRBV28 and TRBJ2-7; D not resolved. Germline-derived CDR1 and CDR2 are MDHEN and SYDVKM. The CDR3 is made up of 14 amino acids. The CDR3 sequence is CATALVVNSYEQHF. Written as DNA, the CDR3 is TGTGCCACCGCCCTAGTGGTTAACTCTTACGAGCAGCACTTC.

The chain links TRBV13 to TRBJ2-7; no reliable D call. V lost 5 bases to trimming and J lost 1 base, with 12 bases between them. From germline, CDR1 is PRHDT and CDR2 FYEKMQ (reference sequence). This CDR3 is 14 amino acids long. The CDR3 sequence is CASSVDGGSYEQYF. The CDR3 DNA sequence: TGTGCCAGCAGCGTAGACGGTGGATCCTACGAGCAGTACTTC. The variable domain in full, completed from reference TRBV13 and TRBJ2-7, reads AAGVIQSPRHLIKEKRETATLKCYPIPRHDTVYWYQQGPGQDPQFLISFYEKMQSDKGSIPDRFSAQQFSDYHSELNMSSLELGDSALYFCASSVDGGSYEQYFGPGTRLTVT.

This clonotype was seen many times. The chain uses TRBV6-5 and TRBJ2-7; TRBD1 might be the D (5 bases). Germline lookup yields CDR1 MNHEY and CDR2 SVGAGI. Trimming cost V 3 bases and J 2 bases, with 8 bases left between them. The CDR3 is made up of 13 amino acids. DNA of the CDR3: TGTGCCAGCAGTTATTCAGGGACCTACGAGCAGTACTTC. Protein: CASSYSGTYEQYF.

In the case of this clonotype: A much larger clone lies a single base off, so this may be a read error. The chain is built from TRBV28 and TRBJ2-7; 8 nucleotides agree with TRBD2. The CDR3 is 15 residues long. Germline values: CDR1 MDHEN, CDR2 SYDVKM. The CDR3 sequence: CAGSLSPSGSFAQYF. In DNA, the CDR3 is TGTGCCGGCAGTTTATCCCCCAGCGGGAGCTTCGCGCAGTACTTC. The entire variable domain, with the rest obtained from reference TRBV28 and TRBJ2-7, is as follows: DVKVTQSSRYLVKRTGEKVFLECVQDMDHENMFWYRQDPGLGLRLIYFSYDVKMKEKGDIPEGYSVSREKKERFSLILESASTNQTSMYLCAGSLSPSGSFAQYFGPGTRLTVT.